This TCR beta chain appears in the sequencing data of a study of T-cell memory formation after mild COVID-19. CDR3 size: 15 residues. Per the germline V gene, CDR1 is DFQATT and CDR2 is SNEGSKA (reference sequence). V lost 0 bases to trimming and J lost 0 bases, with 12 bases between them. Details on this clonotype: The antigen remains undetermined.

Constant-segment primers and 5'RACE yielded cDNA libraries for TCR alpha and TCR beta, each carrying sample barcodes and UMIs. Using its own MiXCR run on the 5' RACE reads, TCRdb lists one record per CDR3 protein. Of more than 400,000 distinct CDR3 sequences in the sample, roughly 18% were seen once. Overall study findings and caveats: From day 15 to 85, contracting clones were balanced between CD4 and CD8, whereas later expanders leaned toward CD4+.

The source of this sequence is an adult woman who had mild COVID-19 (a few samples of this study predate the infection). Cell type and time point are not known. The rearrangement joins TRBV20-1 to TRBJ2-7, with D perhaps TRBD1 or TRBD2 (5 bases each). Sample: PBMCs or a T cell subset sorted from them (not recorded which). The chain's CDR3 is CSARDIEGSSYEQYF. The CDR3 nucleotides are TGCAGTGCTAGAGATATAGAGGGGTCCTCCTACGAGCAGTACTTC.